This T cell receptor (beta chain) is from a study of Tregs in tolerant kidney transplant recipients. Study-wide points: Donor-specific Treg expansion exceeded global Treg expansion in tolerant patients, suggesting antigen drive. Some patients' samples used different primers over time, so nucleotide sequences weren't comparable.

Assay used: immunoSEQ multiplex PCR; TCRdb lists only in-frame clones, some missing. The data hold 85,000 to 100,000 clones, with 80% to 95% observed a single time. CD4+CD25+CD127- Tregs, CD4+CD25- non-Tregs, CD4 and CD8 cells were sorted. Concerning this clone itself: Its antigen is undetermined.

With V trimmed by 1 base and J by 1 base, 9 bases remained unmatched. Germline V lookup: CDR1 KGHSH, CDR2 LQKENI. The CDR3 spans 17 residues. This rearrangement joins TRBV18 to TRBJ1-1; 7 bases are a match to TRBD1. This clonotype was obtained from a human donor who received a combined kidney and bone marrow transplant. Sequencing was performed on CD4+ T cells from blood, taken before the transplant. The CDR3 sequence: CASSPQTQGGGNTEAFF. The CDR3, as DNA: TGTGCCAGCTCACCACAGACCCAGGGGGGCGGGAACACTGAAGCTTTCTTT.